This T cell receptor beta chain is drawn from a study of cytomegalovirus exposure and HLA in healthy donors. Study details: Out of roughly 170 million T cells, an earlier analysis found roughly 110 million unique TCR beta sequences in total. Study results and limitations: The presence/absence work took it that sequencing depth was about the same across donors.

Primers: 60 Vbeta forward and 13 Jbeta reverse. TCRdb's table, derived via immunoSEQ multiplex PCR, lists solely in-frame clones and lacks some. The sample has 65,000 to 85,000 clones, around 67% seen once. Comment on this clone: Its specificity is not known.

Donors were nominally healthy when sampled, though unrecorded immune exposures were likely. Looked up from germline, CDR1 is LGHNA and CDR2 is YSLEER. The CDR3 extends over 15 amino acids. V was clipped by 4 bases and J by 6 bases, with 18 bases between them. This chain joins TRBV4-3 and TRBJ1-2; D is unclear. Specimen: PBMCs. The receptor was isolated from a woman aged 25 to 39 in good health and CMV-seronegative. CDR3 nucleotides: TGCGCCAGCAGCCGTAACGAGGGTTCGCGGGATGGCTACACCTTC. Translating it yields CASSRNEGSRDGYTF.